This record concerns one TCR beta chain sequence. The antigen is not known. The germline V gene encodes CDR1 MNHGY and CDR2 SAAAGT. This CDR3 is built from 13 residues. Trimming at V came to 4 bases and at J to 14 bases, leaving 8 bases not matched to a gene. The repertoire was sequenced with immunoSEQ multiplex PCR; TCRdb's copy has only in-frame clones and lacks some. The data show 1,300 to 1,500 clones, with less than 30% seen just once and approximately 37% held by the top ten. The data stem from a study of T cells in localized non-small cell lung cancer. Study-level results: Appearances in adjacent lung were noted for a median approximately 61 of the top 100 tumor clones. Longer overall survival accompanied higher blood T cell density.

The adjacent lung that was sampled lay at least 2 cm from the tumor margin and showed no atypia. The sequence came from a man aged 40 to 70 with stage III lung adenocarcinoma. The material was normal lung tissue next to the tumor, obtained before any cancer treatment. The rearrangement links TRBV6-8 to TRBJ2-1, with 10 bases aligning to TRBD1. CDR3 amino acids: CASSSRPGQGKFF. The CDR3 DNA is TGTGCCAGCAGTTCTCGACCGGGACAGGGGAAGTTCTTC.